This T cell receptor beta chain was sequenced for a study of T-cell reconstitution after alpha-beta-depleted transplantation in children. Trimming stripped 1 base from V and 7 bases from J, with 12 bases between. The CDR3 is made up of 14 amino acids. Germline loops: CDR1 SGHRS, CDR2 YFSETQ. TCRbeta library construction was performed incorporating unique molecular identifiers. TCRdb analysed the PCR reads with MiXCR anew, one entry per CDR3 protein. The table shows more than 450,000 distinct CDR3 sequences, with around 18% occurring only once. This material consisted of PBMCs from the stem cell graft donor, taken from the stem cell graft. This chain joins TRBV5-1 and TRBJ2-1; a weak D match, TRBD2 (6 bases). The receptor's source is a human donor who donated a stem cell graft to a child with acute lymphoblastic leukemia. The CDR3 here is CASSLPLRGNEQFF. The CDR3 DNA reads TGCGCCAGCAGCTTGCCCCTCCGGGGGAATGAGCAGTTCTTC.